The rows below give T cell receptor beta chains drawn from one sample of a study of vaccination effects on CD4 cells after COVID-19. Their specific antigens are unknown. Sequencing was performed with immunoSEQ multiplex PCR; in TCRdb, only in-frame clones are kept and a portion is missing. The sample includes under 85,000 clones, around 76% of them seen just once. Sequenced here: CD4+ T cells from PBMCs cultured with HCoV-229E spike peptides, sampled before COVID-19 vaccination. The receptors stem from a human donor who received a COVID-19 vaccine. Each CDR3 is given with its conserved first and last residue. A D gene is named only where the DNA matches it firmly. The size of a clone is reported for some rows only, either as once, few or many, or as a class for expanded clones.

d_gene | j_gene | abundance | v_gene | CDR3nt | CDR3aa
- | TRBJ2-5 | - | TRBV18 | TGTGCCAGCTCACCCGGGTTTTTGGAGACCCAGTACTTC | CASSPGFLETQYF
- | TRBJ2-5 | once | TRBV6-5 | TGTGCCAGCAGTTACTGGCCGCAAGAGACCCAGTACTTC | CASSYWPQETQYF
- | TRBJ1-1 | - | TRBV30 | TGTGCCTGGGGAAGGGGGAGTGAAGCTTTCTTT | CAWGRGSEAFF
TRBD1 | TRBJ2-3 | - | TRBV9 | TGTGCCAGCAGCGTTTGGACAGGGAGCACAGATACGCAGTATTTT | CASSVWTGSTDTQYF
TRBD1 | TRBJ1-1 | few | TRBV2 | TGTGCCAGCAGTAAGGAGATTCCGGGACAGGGGGCCATGTTT | CASSKEIPGQGAMF
TRBD1 | TRBJ2-5 | - | TRBV5-1 | TGCGCCAGCAGCTTTGGGAACAGGGGGCTTGAGACCCAGTACTTC | CASSFGNRGLETQYF
- | TRBJ1-6 | - | TRBV11-2 | TGTGCCAGCAGCACTGACCCAAATTCACCCCTCCACTTT | CASSTDPNSPLHF
TRBD1 | TRBJ1-2 | - | TRBV6-5 | TGTGCCAGCTCATTGGGACAGACTAACTATGGCTACACCTTC | CASSLGQTNYGYTF
- | TRBJ1-4 | - | TRBV7-2 | TGTGCCAGCAGCCAAAACAGGGTCGGGGAAAAACTGTTTTTT | CASSQNRVGEKLFF
TRBD1 | TRBJ1-5 | - | TRBV2 | TGTGCCAGCGGAATCCTGACAGGGGAGCATCAGCCCCAGCATTTT | CASGILTGEHQPQHF
- | TRBJ2-4 | few | TRBV18 | TGTGCCAGCTCACCAAGCGAAAACATTCAGTACTTC | CASSPSENIQYF
- | TRBJ1-4 | - | TRBV28 | TGTGCCAGCAAGGCCCCGGTCGGGACTAATGAAAAACTGTTTTTT | CASKAPVGTNEKLFF
- | TRBJ2-5 | few | TRBV5-6 | TGTGCCAGCAGCTTGGCGTCGGATGCCGTTACCCAGTACTTC | CASSLASDAVTQYF
- | TRBJ2-5 | - | TRBV5-1 | TGCGCCAGCAGCTTGGCCGGGTTCCGGGAGACCCAGTACTTC | CASSLAGFRETQYF
TRBD2 | TRBJ2-5 | - | TRBV5-1 | TGCGCCAGCAGTCCCGGTGCGGGGGTAGGAGAGACCCAGTACTTC | CASSPGAGVGETQYF
- | TRBJ2-2 | - | TRBV15 | TGTGCCACCAGCTCCCGAGGGGCGATACCCGGGGAGCTGTTTTTT | CATSSRGAIPGELFF
- | TRBJ1-1 | - | TRBV9 | TGTGCCAGCAGCCCTACTGGCGGCAGAGAAGCTTTCTTT | CASSPTGGREAFF
TRBD1 | TRBJ1-5 | - | TRBV9 | TGTGCCAGCAGCGGGACAGGGAACCAGCCCCAGCATTTT | CASSGTGNQPQHF
- | TRBJ1-2 | - | TRBV6-1 | TGTGCCAGCAGTGAAGGACACCTTTGGCCCGGCTACACCTTC | CASSEGHLWPGYTF
- | TRBJ2-5 | - | TRBV15 | TGTGCCACCAGCTTGCGGTTTCAAGAGACCCAGTACTTC | CATSLRFQETQYF
- | TRBJ2-5 | - | TRBV24-1 | TGTGCCACCAGTGGGTCCCCGCAACGGGCCCTTCAAGAGACCCAGTACTTC | CATSGSPQRALQETQYF
TRBD1 | TRBJ1-5 | - | TRBV2 | TGTGCCAGCAGTGGCGAGACAGGGAATCAGCCCCAGCATTTT | CASSGETGNQPQHF
- | TRBJ2-5 | - | TRBV7-6 | TGTGCCAGCAGCTTAGATGGGGGGGGGCGAAAGGTCCAGTACTTC | CASSLDGGGRKVQYF
- | TRBJ1-1 | - | TRBV3-1/TRBV3-2 | TGTGCCAGCACTCCTTATTCCCGGGACGGAACTGAAGCTTTCTTT | CASTPYSRDGTEAFF
- | TRBJ1-2 | - | TRBV28 | TGTGCCAGCAGTGAAGACTACAGGGAGGGCTACACCTTC | CASSEDYREGYTF
TRBD1 | TRBJ1-1 | - | TRBV3-1/TRBV3-2 | TGTGCCAGCGCTCGAGGGGGCGAAACTGAAGCTTTCTTT | CASARGGETEAFF
TRBD1 | TRBJ2-5 | - | TRBV5-1 | TGCGCCAGCAGCCGCTCGACAGGGTCGGGGGAGACCCAGTACTTC | CASSRSTGSGETQYF
- | TRBJ1-1 | - | TRBV19 | TGTGCCAGTATGGAGGCTTTAAACACTGAAGCTTTCTTT | CASMEALNTEAFF
TRBD1 | TRBJ1-1 | - | TRBV5-1 | TGCGCCAGCAGCTCCCGCGGGACAGAATTCGCTGAAGCTTTCTTT | CASSSRGTEFAEAFF
TRBD1 | TRBJ2-3 | - | TRBV4-1 | TGCGCCAGCAGCCAAGAACAGGGGGCTGAAGATACGCAGTATTTT | CASSQEQGAEDTQYF
- | TRBJ2-2 | - | TRBV7-6 | TGTGCCAGCAGTTACCCCACGAACACCGGGGAGCTGTTTTTT | CASSYPTNTGELFF
TRBD1 | TRBJ1-1 | - | TRBV7-2 | TGTGCCAGCACCTTCCAGGGGGGTATGAACACTGAAGCTTTCTTT | CASTFQGGMNTEAFF
- | TRBJ1-2 | few | TRBV4-1 | TGCGCCAGCAGCCAAGTGACAGTGAACTATGGCTACACCTTC | CASSQVTVNYGYTF
- | TRBJ1-2 | - | TRBV5-4 | TGTGCCAGCAGCTTGGAGCCAAGGGGCGCTGGCTACACCTTC | CASSLEPRGAGYTF
- | TRBJ1-6 | - | TRBV5-8 | TGTGCCAGCAGCCTCCCAGGGACCTGGGATTCACCCCTCCACTTT | CASSLPGTWDSPLHF
- | TRBJ1-5 | once | TRBV30 | TGTGCCTGGAGTGTCTTAAATAGCAATCAGCCCCAGCATTTT | CAWSVLNSNQPQHF
TRBD1 | TRBJ1-2 | - | TRBV6-2/TRBV6-3 | TGTGCCAGCAGCGAGGGGACAGGGGGCACTGGCTACACCTTC | CASSEGTGGTGYTF
- | TRBJ1-4 | - | TRBV19 | TGTGCCAGTCACGGCCGTGACCTAACTAATGAAAAACTGTTTTTT | CASHGRDLTNEKLFF
- | TRBJ2-6 | - | TRBV28 | TGTGCCAGCAGTACGGGGCTAGCTTCCGGGGCCAACGTCCTGACTTTC | CASSTGLASGANVLTF
- | TRBJ2-1 | few | TRBV4-1 | TGCGCCAGCAGCCGGAATGAGGGGGTTGCCACTAATGAGCAGTTCTTC | CASSRNEGVATNEQFF
- | TRBJ1-1 | - | TRBV14 | TGTGCCAGCAGCCAAAGTAGGGCGTCTGAAGCTTTCTTT | CASSQSRASEAFF
- | TRBJ2-5 | - | TRBV18 | TGTGCCAGCTCACCAATCCAGGGGAGAGGGGAGACCCAGTACTTC | CASSPIQGRGETQYF
- | TRBJ2-2 | - | TRBV11-3 | TGTGCCAGCAGCTCCGGACAGCCCGGCGGGGAGCTGTTTTTT | CASSSGQPGGELFF
- | TRBJ1-4 | - | TRBV18 | TGTGCCAGCTCACCACCCCAAGGTTATCATGAAAAACTGTTTTTT | CASSPPQGYHEKLFF
- | TRBJ2-3 | - | TRBV19 | TGTGCCAGTAGTATTAGAGATACGCAGTATTTT | CASSIRDTQYF
- | TRBJ2-5 | - | TRBV3-1/TRBV3-2 | TGTGCCAGCAGCCAAGAGACCCAGTACTTC | CASSQETQYF
- | TRBJ2-1 | once | TRBV6-5 | TGTGCCAGCAGCGACCCGGGACGGAATAACAATGAGCAGTTCTTC | CASSDPGRNNNEQFF
TRBD1 | TRBJ1-3 | few | TRBV5-1 | TGCGCCAGCAGTATGACCCCGACAGGGGTGGTTGGAAACACCATATATTTT | CASSMTPTGVVGNTIYF
TRBD2 | TRBJ2-3 | - | TRBV9 | TGTGCCAGCAGCTCTCCCATTAGCGGGGTAAACACAGATACGCAGTATTTT | CASSSPISGVNTDTQYF
- | TRBJ1-4 | - | TRBV19 | TGTGCCAGTAGTACCCGTAATGAAAAACTGTTTTTT | CASSTRNEKLFF
- | TRBJ1-3 | - | TRBV20-1 | TGCAGTGCCATGAGAAACACCATATATTTT | CSAMRNTIYF
- | TRBJ2-1 | - | TRBV11-2 | TGTGCCAGCAGCTTAATACCAGGGGGGGGGAATGAGCAGTTCTTC | CASSLIPGGGNEQFF
- | TRBJ2-3 | - | TRBV24-1 | TGTGCCACCAGCCGGGACGGTACAGATACGCAGTATTTT | CATSRDGTDTQYF
- | TRBJ2-3 | - | TRBV3-1/TRBV3-2 | TGTGCCAGCAGCCCGGGACTCCGCACAGATACGCAGTATTTT | CASSPGLRTDTQYF
TRBD1 | TRBJ2-5 | - | TRBV2 | TGTGCCACCGGGGACAGGGCCCAAGAGACCCAGTACTTC | CATGDRAQETQYF
- | TRBJ1-5 | - | TRBV6-5 | TGTGCCAGCTCGGGAGGAGTCAATCAGCCCCAGCATTTT | CASSGGVNQPQHF
- | TRBJ2-3 | few | TRBV7-2 | TGTGCCAGCAACTTAGATAGGACAGATACGCAGTATTTT | CASNLDRTDTQYF